What follows are 14 T cell receptor beta chains derived from one specimen sequenced in a study of blood T cell repertoires in COVID-19. Assay used: immunoSEQ multiplex PCR; TCRdb lists only in-frame clones, some missing. There are 70,000 to 75,000 clones in the sample; roughly 90% occur only once, and roughly 9.1% lies in the top ten. The sequenced material came from peripheral blood. Every receptor here comes from a human donor in a cohort sampled during active COVID-19.

This clone came up a few times. The chain combines TRBV5-1 with TRBJ2-2, with 8 positions matching TRBD2. The CDR3 runs 15 residues. Losses at the gene ends were 4 bases for V and 5 bases for J; bases not matched to a gene: 7. Per the germline V gene, CDR1 is SGHRS and CDR2 is YFSETQ. CDR3 in DNA: TGCGCCAGCAGCCCCGGACTAGCAGCGACCGGGGAGCTGTTTTTT. It codes for CASSPGLAATGELFF.

The rearrangement uses TRBV19 and TRBJ2-1; TRBD2 matches 9 bases. Germline loops: CDR1 LNHDA, CDR2 SQIVND (reference sequence). This CDR3 is 18 amino acids long. After removal of 1 base from V and 4 bases from J, the junction contained 11 bases not matched to a gene. In nucleotides, the CDR3 is TGTGCCAGTAGTATAGGTCGCCAGGCGGGAGGGAAATACAATGAGCAGTTCTTC. It specifies CASSIGRQAGGKYNEQFF.

The chain links TRBV28 to TRBJ2-7; D is unclear. This CDR3 is built from 11 residues. Germline assignment: CDR1 MDHEN and CDR2 SYDVKM. Trimming took off 5 bases at V and 9 bases at J, with 11 bases between the two ends. CDR3 in DNA: TGTGCCAGCAGTGTAGCCTCGGGGCAGTACTTC. Its translation is CASSVASGQYF.

The chain is built from TRBV28 and TRBJ2-7, with TRBD2 as a possible D gene (6 bases). CDR1 MDHEN and CDR2 SYDVKM come from the germline V gene. V was shortened by 6 bases and J by 3 bases, with 18 bases between the two germline ends. This CDR3 spans 15 amino acids. The CDR3 bases are TGTGCCAGCAGCTCCGGGACTGGGGACCTCTACGAGCAGTACTTC. Translation: CASSSGTGDLYEQYF.

The chain employs TRBV9 and TRBJ2-2; 8 nucleotides align to TRBD2. The CDR3 extends over 16 amino acids. Germline CDR1 reads SGDLS; CDR2 reads YYNGEE. V was clipped by 6 bases and J by 0 bases; unmatched bases: 7. CDR3 sequence: CASTPWTSPNTGELFF. The DNA of the CDR3 is TGTGCCAGCACCCCATGGACTAGCCCGAACACCGGGGAGCTGTTTTTT.

This sequence joins TRBV18 and TRBJ2-3; perhaps TRBD2 as D (5 bases). The germline V gene encodes CDR1 KGHSH and CDR2 LQKENI. V was shortened by 2 bases and J by 3 bases, with 9 bases between the two germline ends. The CDR3 spans 14 residues. The CDR3 protein is CASSPEGPTDTQYF. CDR3 DNA sequence: TGTGCCAGCTCACCAGAGGGTCCGACAGATACGCAGTATTTT.

The gene calls are TRBV19 and TRBJ2-1, with TRBD2 identical over 7 bases. Germline V gene sequence: CDR1 LNHDA, CDR2 SQIVND (reference sequence). V lost 6 bases to trimming and J lost 1 base; unmatched junction nucleotides: 9. CDR3 size: 16 residues. The CDR3 here is CASSPFAGESYNEQFF. The CDR3 DNA sequence: TGTGCCAGTAGCCCTTTTGCGGGAGAGTCCTACAATGAGCAGTTCTTC. Full variable domain (outside the CDR3, taken from reference TRBV19 and TRBJ2-1): DGGITQSPKYLFRKEGQNVTLSCEQNLNHDAMYWYRQDPGQGLRLIYYSQIVNDFQKGDIAEGYSVSREKKESFPLTVTSAQKNPTAFYLCASSPFAGESYNEQFFGPGTRLTVL.

V gene TRBV9 combines with J gene TRBJ2-5; TRBD2 is a possible D gene (6 bases). Deletions cut 0 bases from V and 2 bases from J, with 11 bases between. The length of the CDR3 is 15 residues. Per germline, CDR1 SGDLS and CDR2 YYNGEE. The CDR3 nucleotides read TGTGCCAGCAGCGTAGGCTCGGGACTTCAAGAGACCCAGTACTTC. Translating it yields CASSVGSGLQETQYF.

This rearrangement joins TRBV2 to TRBJ2-1, with 12 bases aligning to TRBD2. J lost 8 bases, V lost 3 bases, and 2 bases had no gene match. CDR3 length: 14 amino acids. Per germline, CDR1 SNHLY and CDR2 FYNNEI. CDR3 sequence reads: CASSETSGRHEQFF. CDR3 nucleotides: TGTGCCAGCAGTGAGACTAGCGGGAGACATGAGCAGTTCTTC. The whole variable domain, remainder taken from reference TRBV2 and TRBJ2-1, is EPEVTQTPSHQVTQMGQEVILRCVPISNHLYFYWYRQILGQKVEFLVSFYNNEISEKSEIFDDQFSVERPDGSNFTLKIRSTKLEDSAMYFCASSETSGRHEQFFGPGTRLTVL.

The chain carries TRBV9 and TRBJ2-7; a possible D gene is TRBD1 (6 bases). Germline lookup yields CDR1 SGDLS and CDR2 YYNGEE. There are 14 residues in the CDR3. Trimming cost V 0 bases and J 2 bases, with 9 bases left between them. The DNA of the CDR3 is TGTGCCAGCAGCGTAGACAGGGACGCCTACGAGCAGTACTTC. It codes for CASSVDRDAYEQYF.

V and J are TRBV25-1 and TRBJ2-7, with TRBD2 matching 9 bases. The CDR3 totals 15 residues. CDR1 is MGHDK, CDR2 SYGVNS, per germline. Trimming removed 6 bases from V and 7 bases from J; junction bases left unmatched: 13. The CDR3 spells CASSPPIAGAGEQYF. CDR3 in DNA: TGTGCCAGCAGCCCCCCCATAGCGGGAGCGGGGGAGCAGTACTTC.

The chain links TRBV7-6 to TRBJ1-5, with D perhaps matching TRBD1 (6 bases). The V and J ends lost 5 bases and 3 bases respectively, with 14 bases between them. This CDR3 spans 15 amino acids. Per germline, CDR1 SGHVS and CDR2 FNYEAQ. CDR3 nucleotide sequence: TGTGCCAGCAGCGTTGACACAGGGTTCAATCAGCCCCAGCATTTT. This encodes CASSVDTGFNQPQHF.

DNA for the CDR3: TGTGCCAGCAGCTTGGGGAGATACACCGGGGAGCTGTTTTTT. Amino acid sequence: CASSLGRYTGELFF. V gene TRBV5-6 combines with J gene TRBJ2-2; no clear D. The germline CDR1 and CDR2 sequences are SGHDT and YYEEEE. V gave up 0 bases and J gave up 3 bases, with 6 bases separating them. The CDR3 covers 14 residues.

The rearrangement links TRBV9 to TRBJ2-3; tentative D call: TRBD1 (8 bases). Germline V gene lookup returns CDR1 SGDLS and CDR2 YYNGEE. The CDR3 consists of 16 residues. V was clipped by 3 bases and J by 5 bases, with 19 bases between them. The CDR3 DNA reads as TGTGCCAGCAGCGCCTACGACAGGGGAGGGGGAGATACGCAGTATTTT. Translation: CASSAYDRGGGDTQYF.